This record looks at one T cell receptor beta chain sequence and its context. V dropped 2 bases and J dropped 4 bases, with 14 bases sitting between them. The CDR3 is made up of 15 amino acids. Germline V gene lookup returns CDR1 SGHVS and CDR2 FNYEAQ. Per the original methods: Amplification of reference gene primers provided the estimated nucleated cell counts. Repertoires were generated with immunoSEQ multiplex PCR, while TCRdb's copy carries only in-frame clones and drops some. That table is the source of V, J and clone size, and D and trimming were worked out from the DNA. The table shows about 150,000 clones, with approximately 80% occurring only once. This specimen belongs to a study of blood T cell repertoires in COVID-19. Study background: The United States, Italy and Spain provided the acute and convalescent COVID-19 samples. In each case, the material was cDNA or gDNA derived from T cells, B-cell-depleted T cells, or PBMCs.

The chain has TRBV7-6 and TRBJ2-5, with D tentatively TRBD2 (5 bases). The receptor was derived from a woman aged 55-75 years with active or convalescent COVID-19. Material for sequencing was peripheral blood. Here the CDR3 reads CASSLLASGLETQYF. The CDR3 DNA sequence: TGTGCCAGCAGCTTATTAGCGTCTGGGTTAGAGACCCAGTACTTC.